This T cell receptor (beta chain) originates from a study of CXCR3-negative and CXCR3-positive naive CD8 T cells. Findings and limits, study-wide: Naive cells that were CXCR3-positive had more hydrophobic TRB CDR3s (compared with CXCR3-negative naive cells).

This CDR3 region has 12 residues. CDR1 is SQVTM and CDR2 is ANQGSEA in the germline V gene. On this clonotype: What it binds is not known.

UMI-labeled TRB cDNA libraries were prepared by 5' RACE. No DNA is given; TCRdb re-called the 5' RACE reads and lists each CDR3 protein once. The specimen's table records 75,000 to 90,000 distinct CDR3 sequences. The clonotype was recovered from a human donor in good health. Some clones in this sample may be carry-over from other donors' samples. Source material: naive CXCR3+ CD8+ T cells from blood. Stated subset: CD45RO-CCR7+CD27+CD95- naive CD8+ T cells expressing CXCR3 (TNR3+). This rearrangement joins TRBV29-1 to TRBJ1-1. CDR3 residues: CSVTASNTEAFF. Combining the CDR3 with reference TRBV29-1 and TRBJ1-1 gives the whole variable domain SAVISQKPSRDICQRGTSLTIQCQVDSQVTMMFWYRQQPGQSLTLIATANQGSEATYESGFVIDKFPISRPNLTFSTLTVSNMSPEDSSIYLCSVTASNTEAFFGQGTRLTVV.